This TCR beta chain comes out of a study of blood T cells in healthy people across ages. Points from the study as a whole: Correlation between TCR beta diversity and naive T cell percentage was strong. Compared with aged donors, long-lived donors showed fewer expanded clones, suggesting selection.

PCR was performed a second time for roughly 6 to 12 cycles using a sample-barcoded 5' primer and a J-beta primer mix. A single record per CDR3 protein comes from TCRdb applying MiXCR to the 5' RACE reads. The sample consists of fewer than 950,000 distinct CDR3 sequences, around half of them appearing once. This CDR3 comprises 16 residues. The germline V gene has CDR1 SGHTA and CDR2 FQGNSA. J lost 0 bases, V lost 5 bases, and 8 bases had no gene match. With regard to this clonotype: Its antigen remains unknown.

The sequence was obtained from an elderly man in good health. The sample comprised blood. This chain uses TRBV7-2 with TRBJ2-3; TRBD1 matches at 7 bases. As DNA, the CDR3 is TGTGCCAGCAGCCCCCTGGGACAGACTAGCACAGATACGCAGTATTTT. Residues: CASSPLGQTSTDTQYF.